The TCR beta chain described here comes from a study of blood T cell repertoires in COVID-19. On the study more broadly: Sample material is recorded as cDNA or gDNA derived from T cells, B-cell-depleted T cells, or PBMCs.

Germline CDR1 reads MGHDK; CDR2 reads SYGVNS. This CDR3 is 16 amino acids long. V gave up 5 bases and J gave up 7 bases; unmatched junction bases: 8. This clone was found once. How the authors handled the data: By means of reference gene primer amplification, nucleated cell counts were estimated. TCRdb's copy holds only in-frame clones and misses some; the assay was immunoSEQ multiplex PCR. V and J calls and clone size come straight from that table; D and trimming were deduced from the DNA. The table shows around 80,000 clones, with about four fifths occurring only once. The sequenced sample consisted of peripheral blood. The TCR originated in a human donor in a cohort sampled during active COVID-19. The chain links TRBV25-1 to TRBJ2-5; TRBD2 matches 15 bases. CDR3 bases: TGTGCCAGCAGTCCAGGGACTAGCGGGGGGCGGGGGACCCAGTACTTC. Its translation is CASSPGTSGGRGTQYF.